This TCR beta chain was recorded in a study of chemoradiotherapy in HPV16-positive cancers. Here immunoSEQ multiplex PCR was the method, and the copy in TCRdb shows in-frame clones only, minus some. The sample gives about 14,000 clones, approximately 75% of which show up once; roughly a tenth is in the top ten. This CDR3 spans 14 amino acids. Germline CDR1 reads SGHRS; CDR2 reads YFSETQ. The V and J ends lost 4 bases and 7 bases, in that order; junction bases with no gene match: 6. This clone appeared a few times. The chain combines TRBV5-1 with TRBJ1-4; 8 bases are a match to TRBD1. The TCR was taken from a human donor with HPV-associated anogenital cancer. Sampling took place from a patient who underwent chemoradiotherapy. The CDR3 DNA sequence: TGCGCCAGCAGCATCGGACAGGGTGGTGAAAAACTGTTTTTT. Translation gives CASSIGQGGEKLFF.